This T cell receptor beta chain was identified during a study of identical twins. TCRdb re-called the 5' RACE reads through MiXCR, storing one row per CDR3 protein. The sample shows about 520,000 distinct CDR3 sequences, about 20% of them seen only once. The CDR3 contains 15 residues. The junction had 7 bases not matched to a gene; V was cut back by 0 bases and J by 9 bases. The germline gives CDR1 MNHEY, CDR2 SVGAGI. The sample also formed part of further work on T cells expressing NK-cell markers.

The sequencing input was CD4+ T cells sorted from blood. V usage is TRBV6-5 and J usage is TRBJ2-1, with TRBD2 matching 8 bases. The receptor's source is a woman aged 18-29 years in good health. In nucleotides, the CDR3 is TGTGCCAGCAGTTACTCGGCAGCGGGAGTAAGTGAGCAGTTCTTC. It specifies CASSYSAAGVSEQFF.